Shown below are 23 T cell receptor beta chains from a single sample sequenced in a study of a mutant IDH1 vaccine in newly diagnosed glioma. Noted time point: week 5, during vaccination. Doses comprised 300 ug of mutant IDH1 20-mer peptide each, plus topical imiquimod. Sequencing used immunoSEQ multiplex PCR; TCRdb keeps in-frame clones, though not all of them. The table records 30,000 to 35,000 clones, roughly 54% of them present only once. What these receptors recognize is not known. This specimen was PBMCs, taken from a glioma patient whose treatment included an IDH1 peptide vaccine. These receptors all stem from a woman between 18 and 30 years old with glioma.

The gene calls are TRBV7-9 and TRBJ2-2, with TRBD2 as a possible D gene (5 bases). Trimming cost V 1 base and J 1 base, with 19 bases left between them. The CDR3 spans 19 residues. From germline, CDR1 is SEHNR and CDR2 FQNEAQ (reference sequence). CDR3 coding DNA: TGTGCCAGCAGCTTAGGGACTGCCTGGGGTCTCGGGAACACCGGGGAGCTGTTTTTT. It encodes CASSLGTAWGLGNTGELFF.

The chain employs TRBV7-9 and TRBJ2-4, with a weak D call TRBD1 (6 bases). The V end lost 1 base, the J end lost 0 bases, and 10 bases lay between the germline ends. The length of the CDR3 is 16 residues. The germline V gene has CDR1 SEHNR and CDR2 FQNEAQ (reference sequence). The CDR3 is CASSLVQGAAKNIQYF. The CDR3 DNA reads TGTGCCAGCAGCTTAGTACAGGGTGCAGCCAAAAACATTCAGTACTTC.

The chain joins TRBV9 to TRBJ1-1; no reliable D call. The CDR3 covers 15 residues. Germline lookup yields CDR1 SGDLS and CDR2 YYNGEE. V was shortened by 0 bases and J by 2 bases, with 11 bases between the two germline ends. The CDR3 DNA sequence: TGTGCCAGCAGCGTAGGCCCTGCCTCTAACACTGAAGCTTTCTTT. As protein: CASSVGPASNTEAFF. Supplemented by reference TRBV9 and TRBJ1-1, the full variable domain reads DSGVTQTPKHLITATGQRVTLRCSPRSGDLSVYWYQQSLDQGLQFLIQYYNGEERAKGNILERFSAQQFPDLHSELNLSSLELGDSALYFCASSVGPASNTEAFFGQGTRLTVV.

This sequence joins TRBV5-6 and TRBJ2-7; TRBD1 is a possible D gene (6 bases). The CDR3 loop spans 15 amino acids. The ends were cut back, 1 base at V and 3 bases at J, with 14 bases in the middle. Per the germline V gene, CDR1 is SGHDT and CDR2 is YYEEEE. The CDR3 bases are TGTGCCAGCAGCTTGTGGCCAGGGGCTAACTACGAGCAGTACTTC. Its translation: CASSLWPGANYEQYF.

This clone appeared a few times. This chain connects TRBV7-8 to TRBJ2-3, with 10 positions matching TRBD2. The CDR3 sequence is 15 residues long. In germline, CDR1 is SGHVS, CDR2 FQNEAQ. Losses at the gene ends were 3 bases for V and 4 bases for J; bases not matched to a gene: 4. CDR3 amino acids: CASSFLAGVPDTQYF. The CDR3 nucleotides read TGTGCCAGCAGCTTCCTAGCGGGAGTCCCAGATACGCAGTATTTT.

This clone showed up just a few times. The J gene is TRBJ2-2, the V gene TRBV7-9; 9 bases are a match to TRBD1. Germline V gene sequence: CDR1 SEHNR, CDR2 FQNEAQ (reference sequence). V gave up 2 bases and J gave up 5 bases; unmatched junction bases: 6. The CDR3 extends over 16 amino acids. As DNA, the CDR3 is TGTGCCAGCAGCTTAAATGGACAGGGGAGGACCGGGGAGCTGTTTTTT. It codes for CASSLNGQGRTGELFF.

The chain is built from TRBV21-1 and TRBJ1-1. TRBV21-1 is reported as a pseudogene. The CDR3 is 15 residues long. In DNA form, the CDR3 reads TGTGCCAGGAAGTCCCAGGGACCCTCGAACACTGAAGCTTTCTTT. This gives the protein CARKSQGPSNTEAFF.

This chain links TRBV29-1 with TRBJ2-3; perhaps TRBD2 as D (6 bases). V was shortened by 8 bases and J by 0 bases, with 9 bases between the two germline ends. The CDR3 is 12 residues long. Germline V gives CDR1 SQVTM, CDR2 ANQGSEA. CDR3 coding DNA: TGCAGCATGAGCGGGAGCACAGATACGCAGTATTTT. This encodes CSMSGSTDTQYF.

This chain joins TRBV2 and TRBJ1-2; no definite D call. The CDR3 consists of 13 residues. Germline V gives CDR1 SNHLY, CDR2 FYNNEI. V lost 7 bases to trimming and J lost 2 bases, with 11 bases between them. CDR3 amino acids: CASNSGENYGYTF. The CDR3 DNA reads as TGTGCCAGCAATTCGGGCGAGAACTATGGCTACACCTTC.

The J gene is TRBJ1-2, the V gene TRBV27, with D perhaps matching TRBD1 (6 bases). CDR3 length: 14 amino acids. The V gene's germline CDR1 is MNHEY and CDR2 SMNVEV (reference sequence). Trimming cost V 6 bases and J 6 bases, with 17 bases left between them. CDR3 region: CASRINREGNGYTF. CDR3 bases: TGTGCCAGCAGGATTAACAGGGAAGGGAATGGCTACACCTTC.

The CDR3 sequence is CASSILAYNQPQHF. In DNA, the CDR3 is TGTGCCAGTAGTATATTGGCCTACAATCAGCCCCAGCATTTT. The chain links TRBV19 to TRBJ1-5; no reliable D call. V was clipped by 2 bases and J by 3 bases, with 8 bases between them. The CDR3 is 14 amino acids. Germline CDR1 is LNHDA and CDR2 is SQIVND (reference sequence).

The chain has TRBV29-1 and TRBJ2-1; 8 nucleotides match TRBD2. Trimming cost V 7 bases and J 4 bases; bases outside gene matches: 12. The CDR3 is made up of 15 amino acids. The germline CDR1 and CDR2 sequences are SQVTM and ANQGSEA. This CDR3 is CSAPRPSGGYNEQFF. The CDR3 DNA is TGCAGCGCCCCTCGGCCCAGCGGGGGATACAATGAGCAGTTCTTC.

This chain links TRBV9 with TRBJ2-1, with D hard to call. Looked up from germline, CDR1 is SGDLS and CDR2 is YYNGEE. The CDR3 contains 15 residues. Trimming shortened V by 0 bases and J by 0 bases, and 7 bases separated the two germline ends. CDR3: CASSVGIASYNEQFF. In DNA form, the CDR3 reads TGTGCCAGCAGCGTAGGGATAGCCTCCTACAATGAGCAGTTCTTC.

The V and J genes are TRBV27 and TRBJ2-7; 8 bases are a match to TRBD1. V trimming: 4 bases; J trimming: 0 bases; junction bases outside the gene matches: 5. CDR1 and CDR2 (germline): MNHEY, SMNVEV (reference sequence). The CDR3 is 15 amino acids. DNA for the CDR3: TGTGCCAGCAGTTCAGCCGGGACAGGCTCCTACGAGCAGTACTTC. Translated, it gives CASSSAGTGSYEQYF.

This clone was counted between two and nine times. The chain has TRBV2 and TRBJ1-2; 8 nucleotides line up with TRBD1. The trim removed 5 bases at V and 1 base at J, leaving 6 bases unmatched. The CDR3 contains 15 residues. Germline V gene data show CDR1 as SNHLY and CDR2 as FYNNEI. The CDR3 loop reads CASSTWTGNNYGYTF. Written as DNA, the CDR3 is TGTGCCAGCAGTACCTGGACAGGGAATAACTATGGCTACACCTTC.

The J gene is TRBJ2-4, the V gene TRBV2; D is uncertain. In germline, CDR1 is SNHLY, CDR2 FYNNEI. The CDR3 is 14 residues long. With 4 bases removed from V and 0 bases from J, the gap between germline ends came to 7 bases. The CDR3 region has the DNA TGTGCCAGCAGTGGTGGGGTAGCCAAAAACATTCAGTACTTC. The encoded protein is CASSGGVAKNIQYF.

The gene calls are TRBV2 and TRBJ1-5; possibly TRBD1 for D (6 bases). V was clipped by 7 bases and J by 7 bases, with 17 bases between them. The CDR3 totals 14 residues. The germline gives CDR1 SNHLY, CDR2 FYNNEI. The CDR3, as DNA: TGTGCCAGCAAAACGTCCAGGGGTGAACAGCCCCAGCATTTT. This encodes CASKTSRGEQPQHF.

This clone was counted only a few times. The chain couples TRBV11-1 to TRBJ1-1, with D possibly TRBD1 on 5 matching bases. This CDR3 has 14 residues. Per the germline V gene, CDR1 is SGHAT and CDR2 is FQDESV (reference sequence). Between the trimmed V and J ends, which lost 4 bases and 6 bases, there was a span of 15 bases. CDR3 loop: CASSYHTGASEAFF. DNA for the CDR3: TGTGCCAGCAGCTACCACACAGGCGCCTCTGAAGCTTTCTTT.

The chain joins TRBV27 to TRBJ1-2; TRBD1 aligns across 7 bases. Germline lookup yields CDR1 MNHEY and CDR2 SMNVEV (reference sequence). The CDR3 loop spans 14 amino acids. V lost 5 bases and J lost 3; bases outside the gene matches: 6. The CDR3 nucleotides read TGTGCCAGCAGTGTCCGACAGGGCGACTATGGCTACACCTTC. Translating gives CASSVRQGDYGYTF.

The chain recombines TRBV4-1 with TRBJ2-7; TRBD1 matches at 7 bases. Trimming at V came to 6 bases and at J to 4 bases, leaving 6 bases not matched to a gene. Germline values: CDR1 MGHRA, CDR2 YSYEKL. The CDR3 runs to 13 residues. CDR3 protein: CASSLPGQYEQYF. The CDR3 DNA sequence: TGCGCCAGCAGTCTTCCGGGACAGTACGAGCAGTACTTC.

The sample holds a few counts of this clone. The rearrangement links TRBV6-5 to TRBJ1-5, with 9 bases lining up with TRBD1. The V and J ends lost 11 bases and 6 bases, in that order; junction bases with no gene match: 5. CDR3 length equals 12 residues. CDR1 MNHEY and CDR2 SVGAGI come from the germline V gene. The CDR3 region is CAAGQGFQPQHF. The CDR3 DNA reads TGTGCCGCGGGACAGGGATTTCAGCCCCAGCATTTT.

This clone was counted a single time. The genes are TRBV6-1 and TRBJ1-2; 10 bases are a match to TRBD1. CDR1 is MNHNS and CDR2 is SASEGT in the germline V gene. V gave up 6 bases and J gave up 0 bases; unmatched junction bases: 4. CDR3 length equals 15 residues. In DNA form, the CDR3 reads TGTGCCAGCAGGGTGACAGGGGGCTCTAACTATGGCTACACCTTC. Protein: CASRVTGGSNYGYTF.

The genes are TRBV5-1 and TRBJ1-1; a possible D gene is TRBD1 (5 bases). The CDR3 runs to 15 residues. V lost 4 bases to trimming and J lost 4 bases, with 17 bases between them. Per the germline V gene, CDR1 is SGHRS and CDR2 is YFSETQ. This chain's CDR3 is CASSPTGGGGTEAFF. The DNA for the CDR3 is TGCGCCAGCAGCCCTACCGGGGGAGGTGGCACTGAAGCTTTCTTT.